The 29 T cell receptor beta chains below all came from one sample that was sequenced in a study of cytomegalovirus exposure and HLA in healthy donors. The PCR ran on 60 Vbeta and 13 Jbeta primers. Assay used: immunoSEQ multiplex PCR; TCRdb lists only in-frame clones, some missing. The sample contains under 200,000 clones, around 78% of which appear only once. The specimen was PBMCs. All receptors derive from a woman in her thirties or forties in good health and CMV-seronegative.

This chain connects TRBV19 to TRBJ2-1; D is perhaps TRBD1 (6 bases). With 7 bases removed from V and 1 base from J, the gap between germline ends came to 14 bases. Germline V gene lookup returns CDR1 LNHDA and CDR2 SQIVND (reference sequence). The CDR3 has 15 residues. In DNA form, the CDR3 reads TGTGCCAGTACCCTAATAGGGGGATCCTACAATGAGCAGTTCTTC. Protein product: CASTLIGGSYNEQFF.

V is TRBV5-1 and J is TRBJ2-5; 10 bases fit TRBD2. Matching the DNA end better, TRBJ2-7 makes the J call doubtful. The length of the CDR3 is 14 residues. Looked up from germline, CDR1 is SGHRS and CDR2 is YFSETQ. DNA of the CDR3: TGCGCCAGCAGAAGCAGCGGGGGGGCCCACGAGCAGTACTTC. It encodes CASRSSGGAHEQYF.

The chain is built from TRBV12-2 and TRBJ2-1; TRBD1, as called in the table, went unchecked against the DNA. TRBV12-2 is annotated as a pseudogene. The CDR3 loop spans 16 amino acids. The CDR3 DNA reads as TGTGCAAGTCGCTTAGCGACAGGGGACGGGGGCAATGAGCAGTTCTTC. Its translation is CASRLATGDGGNEQFF.

The count of this clone is one. The CDR3 DNA follows: TGTGCCAGCAGTGCAGACAGGGGCGAGCAGTACTTC. Its protein product is CASSADRGEQYF. The chain couples TRBV2 to TRBJ2-7, with 8 positions matching TRBD1. Germline V gene lookup returns CDR1 SNHLY and CDR2 FYNNEI. The CDR3 has 12 residues. V lost 4 bases, J lost 6 bases, and 2 bases stayed unmatched.

The table lists this clone with a few counts. This chain joins TRBV5-5 and TRBJ1-6; the D gene is possibly TRBD1 (6 bases). Germline CDR1 and CDR2: SGHKS and YYEKEE (reference sequence). Trimming pared 4 bases from V and 7 bases from J, leaving 18 bases between. CDR3 length: 16 residues. CDR3 residues: CASSLQNRVRNSPLHF. CDR3 in DNA: TGTGCCAGCAGCCTACAAAACAGGGTTCGCAATTCACCCCTCCACTTT.

This chain connects TRBV5-1 to TRBJ1-1, with D possibly TRBD1 on 6 matching bases. From germline, CDR1 is SGHRS and CDR2 YFSETQ. With 4 bases removed from V and 4 bases from J, the gap between germline ends came to 14 bases. The CDR3 extends over 14 amino acids. The CDR3 here is CASSPTGRSTEAFF. Here the CDR3 DNA reads TGCGCCAGCAGCCCCACAGGGCGGAGCACTGAAGCTTTCTTT.

The chain links TRBV5-6 to TRBJ2-7, with D tentatively TRBD1 (5 bases). The CDR3 sequence is 15 residues long. Germline V gene sequence: CDR1 SGHDT, CDR2 YYEEEE. V shed 5 bases and J shed 6 bases, with 21 bases lying between them. CDR3 sequence: CASSQAGKGWSEQYF. Here the CDR3 DNA reads TGTGCCAGCAGTCAAGCCGGCAAGGGGTGGAGCGAGCAGTACTTC. The whole variable domain, filled in from reference TRBV5-6 and TRBJ2-7, reads DAGVTQSPTHLIKTRGQQVTLRCSPKSGHDTVSWYQQALGQGPQFIFQYYEEEERQRGNFPDRFSGHQFPNYSSELNVNALLLGDSALYLCASSQAGKGWSEQYFGPGTRLTVT.

Points on this clone: One end of the junction is discordant with germline, which a read error may explain. The J gene is TRBJ1-5, the V gene TRBV7-9, with D tentatively TRBD1 (6 bases). Germline CDR1 is SEHNR and CDR2 is FQNEAQ (reference sequence). The CDR3 is 12 residues long. This CDR3 is CSSRPYEDRGHF. The CDR3 region has the DNA TGTTCCAGCAGACCTTACGAGGACAGAGGGCATTTT.

This chain uses TRBV2 with TRBJ2-1, with 8 bases that match TRBD2. The CDR3 has 15 residues. J gave up 7 bases and V 3 bases, and 8 bases lay outside the gene matches. The germline V gene encodes CDR1 SNHLY and CDR2 FYNNEI. The CDR3 DNA follows: TGTGCCAGCAGTGACCCGGGGGGGGTTTTTAATGAGCAGTTCTTC. Its protein product is CASSDPGGVFNEQFF.

The chain links TRBV18 to TRBJ1-1, with 9 bases matching TRBD1. Trimming cost V 7 bases and J 1 base; bases outside gene matches: 1. Germline V gene sequence: CDR1 KGHSH, CDR2 LQKENI. The length of the CDR3 is 13 residues. The CDR3 DNA sequence: TGTGCCAGCTTGGGACAGGGGAACACTGAAGCTTTCTTT. Residues: CASLGQGNTEAFF.

The chain has TRBV5-1 and TRBJ2-2; tentatively, D is TRBD1 (6 bases). This CDR3 region has 13 residues. The germline gives CDR1 SGHRS, CDR2 YFSETQ. V lost 4 bases and J 6 bases, leaving 10 bases between the germline ends. Written as DNA, the CDR3 is TGCGCCAGCAGCATACAGGGTTCCGGGGAGCTGTTTTTT. It translates to CASSIQGSGELFF.

J is TRBJ2-3 and V is TRBV19; possible D gene TRBD2, 6 bases. CDR3 length: 12 amino acids. The V gene lost 7 bases and the J gene lost 3 bases, with 8 bases spanning the gap. Germline CDR1 is LNHDA and CDR2 is SQIVND (reference sequence). The DNA for the CDR3 is TGTGCCAGTATGGAGGGAACAGATACGCAGTATTTT. This codes for CASMEGTDTQYF. Based on the CDR3 plus reference TRBV19 and TRBJ2-3, the full variable domain is DGGITQSPKYLFRKEGQNVTLSCEQNLNHDAMYWYRQDPGQGLRLIYYSQIVNDFQKGDIAEGYSVSREKKESFPLTVTSAQKNPTAFYLCASMEGTDTQYFGPGTRLTVL.

J is TRBJ1-2 and V is TRBV2; D remains ambiguous. This CDR3 spans 14 amino acids. The V end was cut by 4 bases, the J end by 5 bases, with 14 bases between. Germline CDR1 is SNHLY and CDR2 is FYNNEI. The CDR3 DNA follows: TGTGCCAGCAGTGTATTCACAGTCCCTTATGGCTACACCTTC. This encodes CASSVFTVPYGYTF.

The chain has TRBV6-1 and TRBJ2-3, with D tentatively TRBD2 (6 bases). Trimming removed 2 bases from V and 4 bases from J, with 16 bases in between. Germline CDR1 MNHNS, CDR2 SASEGT. The CDR3 contains 16 residues. Written as DNA, the CDR3 is TGTGCCAGCAGTGAATCTAGGGGCTGGAGGGCAGATACGCAGTATTTT. Translated, it gives CASSESRGWRADTQYF.

This chain joins TRBV5-6 and TRBJ2-6; the match to TRBD2 covers 7 bases. The CDR3 totals 18 residues. Per germline, CDR1 SGHDT and CDR2 YYEEEE. Trimming removed 0 bases from V and 4 bases from J; junction bases left unmatched: 10. The CDR3 DNA reads as TGTGCCAGCAGCTTGGTTTGGGTGGGGGGGTCCGGGGCCAACGTCCTGACTTTC. Its protein is CASSLVWVGGSGANVLTF. The variable domain in full, completed from reference TRBV5-6 and TRBJ2-6, reads DAGVTQSPTHLIKTRGQQVTLRCSPKSGHDTVSWYQQALGQGPQFIFQYYEEEERQRGNFPDRFSGHQFPNYSSELNVNALLLGDSALYLCASSLVWVGGSGANVLTFGAGSRLTVL.

This chain uses TRBV19 with TRBJ1-5; 9 positions match TRBD1. The junction had 7 bases not matched to a gene; V was cut back by 3 bases and J by 1 base. The length of the CDR3 is 17 residues. The germline CDR1 and CDR2 sequences are LNHDA and SQIVND (reference sequence). For the CDR3, the DNA is TGTGCCAGTAGTATGGGGGCTGGGACAGGGAGCAATCAGCCCCAGCATTTT. It codes for CASSMGAGTGSNQPQHF.

Remarks on this clone: The same CDR3 is also encoded by other DNA sequences in this sample. J is TRBJ2-1 and V is TRBV6-1; D might be TRBD1 (5 bases). Germline V gene sequence: CDR1 MNHNS, CDR2 SASEGT. V lost 2 bases to trimming and J lost 3 bases, with 11 bases between them. The CDR3 is 15 residues long. The CDR3 sequence: CASSELGHLYNEQFF. DNA of the CDR3: TGTGCCAGCAGTGAATTGGGGCACCTCTACAATGAGCAGTTCTTC.

The rearrangement links TRBV19 to TRBJ2-7, with a weak D call TRBD2 (5 bases). CDR3 length: 14 amino acids. V was trimmed by 3 bases and J by 2 bases, leaving 11 bases between them. Germline CDR1 and CDR2: LNHDA and SQIVND (reference sequence). CDR3 residues: CASSIGGGTYEQYF. In DNA, the CDR3 is TGTGCCAGTAGTATTGGCGGAGGAACCTACGAGCAGTACTTC.

The rearrangement uses TRBV11-2 and TRBJ2-4, with D tentatively TRBD1 (6 bases). Germline assignment: CDR1 SGHAT and CDR2 FQNNGV. V lost 8 bases, J lost 6 bases, and 17 bases lay in between. The CDR3 runs 14 residues. The CDR3 nucleotides read TGTGCCAGCTCTAGCCAGAGGGGGTCAAACATTCAGTACTTC. It specifies CASSSQRGSNIQYF.

This clone was seen only a few times. The chain combines TRBV4-1 with TRBJ1-5; no reliable D call. Germline V CDR1 and CDR2: MGHRA, YSYEKL. The CDR3 totals 13 residues. Trimming took 1 base from V and 6 from J, leaving 7 bases between them. As DNA, the CDR3 is TGCGCCAGCAGCCAAGTTGGCGGTCAGCCCCAGCATTTT. This codes for CASSQVGGQPQHF.

This chain connects TRBV7-8 to TRBJ1-1; D is unclear. Per germline, CDR1 SGHVS and CDR2 FQNEAQ. V gave up 5 bases and J gave up 1 base, with 17 bases separating them. The CDR3 is 16 residues long. The DNA of the CDR3 is TGTGCCAGCAGCAAAGCGTCAACGATGGCGAACACTGAAGCTTTCTTT. Its protein product is CASSKASTMANTEAFF.

This clone has only one observation. The chain links TRBV19 to TRBJ2-1; weak D call: TRBD1 (6 bases). V lost 8 bases and J 3 bases, leaving 8 bases between the germline ends. Germline V CDR1 and CDR2: LNHDA, SQIVND (reference sequence). The CDR3 spans 12 residues. The CDR3 DNA is TGTGCCAGTTCGGACAGCTACAATGAGCAGTTCTTC. Encoded protein: CASSDSYNEQFF. The full variable domain, its missing parts supplied by reference TRBV19 and TRBJ2-1, is DGGITQSPKYLFRKEGQNVTLSCEQNLNHDAMYWYRQDPGQGLRLIYYSQIVNDFQKGDIAEGYSVSREKKESFPLTVTSAQKNPTAFYLCASSDSYNEQFFGPGTRLTVL.

This clone turned up a few times. V and J are TRBV19 and TRBJ1-2, with 7 bases matching TRBD1. CDR3 length: 14 amino acids. With 6 bases clipped from V and 6 bases from J, the junction kept 10 bases outside the gene matches. From germline, CDR1 is LNHDA and CDR2 SQIVND (reference sequence). In nucleotides, the CDR3 is TGTGCCAGTAGGCTTCGAGGGGGCGAGGATGGCTACACCTTC. Translated: CASRLRGGEDGYTF.

The chain links TRBV11-2 to TRBJ2-7, with 9 bases matching TRBD2. Germline V lookup: CDR1 SGHAT, CDR2 FQNNGV. The length of the CDR3 is 16 residues. Trimming removed 3 bases from V and 2 bases from J; junction bases left unmatched: 8. CDR3 sequence: CASSFGGRGPAYEQYF. CDR3 bases: TGTGCCAGCAGCTTCGGCGGGAGGGGGCCAGCCTACGAGCAGTACTTC.

This clone was seen only a few times. This chain uses TRBV18 with TRBJ2-7; TRBD1 matches 9 bases. Per germline, CDR1 KGHSH and CDR2 LQKENI. V dropped 2 bases and J dropped 3; count of bases not matched to a gene: 5. This CDR3 is 15 amino acids long. In nucleotides, the CDR3 is TGTGCCAGCTCACCAGCCGGGACAGGGAACTACGAGCAGTACTTC. Translation: CASSPAGTGNYEQYF.

The V and J genes are TRBV6-5 and TRBJ1-2; 7 nucleotides match TRBD1. This CDR3 contains 15 residues. V gave up 5 bases and J gave up 1 base; unmatched junction bases: 7. Germline-derived CDR1 and CDR2 are MNHEY and SVGAGI. In DNA, the CDR3 is TGTGCCAGCAGTAACAACCGGGACAGTAACTATGGCTACACCTTC. As protein: CASSNNRDSNYGYTF.

J is TRBJ2-5 and V is TRBV5-1; 9 bases map to TRBD2. The CDR3 length is 16 residues. CDR1 and CDR2 (germline): SGHRS, YFSETQ. J was trimmed by 2 bases and V by 1 base; bases with no gene match: 6. CDR3: CASSLRASGKQETQYF. CDR3 sequence (DNA): TGCGCCAGCAGCTTGAGGGCTAGCGGGAAACAAGAGACCCAGTACTTC.

The V and J genes are TRBV5-5 and TRBJ1-1; the D gene is possibly TRBD1 (6 bases). In germline, CDR1 is SGHKS, CDR2 YYEKEE (reference sequence). The CDR3 runs 15 residues. V was cut by 0 bases and J by 2 bases, with 11 bases left in between. CDR3 loop: CASSLGLDRNTEAFF. The CDR3 DNA is TGTGCCAGCAGCTTGGGATTGGACAGAAACACTGAAGCTTTCTTT.

The V gene is TRBV5-1, the J gene TRBJ2-5; weak D call: TRBD1 (5 bases). V was shortened by 4 bases and J by 0 bases, with 10 bases between the two germline ends. Germline V gives CDR1 SGHRS, CDR2 YFSETQ. CDR3 length equals 14 residues. This chain's CDR3 is CASSHGHNQETQYF. For the CDR3, the DNA is TGCGCCAGCAGCCATGGACACAACCAAGAGACCCAGTACTTC. The entire variable domain, with the rest obtained from reference TRBV5-1 and TRBJ2-5, is as follows: KAGVTQTPRYLIKTRGQQVTLSCSPISGHRSVSWYQQTPGQGLQFLFEYFSETQRNKGNFPGRFSGRQFSNSRSEMNVSTLELGDSALYLCASSHGHNQETQYFGPGTRLLVL.